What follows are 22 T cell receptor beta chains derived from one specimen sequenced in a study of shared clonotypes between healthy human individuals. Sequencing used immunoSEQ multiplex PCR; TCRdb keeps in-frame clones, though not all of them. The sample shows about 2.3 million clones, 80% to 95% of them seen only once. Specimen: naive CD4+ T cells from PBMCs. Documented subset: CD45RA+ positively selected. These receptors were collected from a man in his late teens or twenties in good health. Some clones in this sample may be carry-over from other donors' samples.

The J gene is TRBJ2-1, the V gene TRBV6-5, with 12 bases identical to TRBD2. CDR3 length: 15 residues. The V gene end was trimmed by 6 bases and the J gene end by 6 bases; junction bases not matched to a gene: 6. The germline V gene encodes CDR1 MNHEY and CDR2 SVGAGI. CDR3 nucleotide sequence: TGTGCCAGCAGAGTACTAGCGGGAGGCCCCAATGAGCAGTTCTTC. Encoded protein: CASRVLAGGPNEQFF.

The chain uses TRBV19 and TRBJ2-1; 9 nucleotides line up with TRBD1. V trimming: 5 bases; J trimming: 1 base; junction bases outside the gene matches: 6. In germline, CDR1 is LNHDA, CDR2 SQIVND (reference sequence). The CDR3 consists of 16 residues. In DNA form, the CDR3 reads TGTGCCAGTAGTGACGCCGGGACAGGGTCCTACAATGAGCAGTTCTTC. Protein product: CASSDAGTGSYNEQFF.

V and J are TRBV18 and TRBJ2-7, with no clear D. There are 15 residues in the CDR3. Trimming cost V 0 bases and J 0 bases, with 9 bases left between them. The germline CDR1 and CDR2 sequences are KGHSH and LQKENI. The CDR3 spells CASSPPAAGSYEQYF. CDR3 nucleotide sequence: TGTGCCAGCTCACCACCGGCTGCCGGCTCCTACGAGCAGTACTTC.

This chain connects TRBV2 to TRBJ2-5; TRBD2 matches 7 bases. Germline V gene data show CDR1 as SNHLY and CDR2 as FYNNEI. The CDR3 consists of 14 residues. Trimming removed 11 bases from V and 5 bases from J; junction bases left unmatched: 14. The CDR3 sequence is CALTAGTTQETQYF. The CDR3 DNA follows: TGTGCCCTTACTGCCGGGACTACACAGGAGACCCAGTACTTC.

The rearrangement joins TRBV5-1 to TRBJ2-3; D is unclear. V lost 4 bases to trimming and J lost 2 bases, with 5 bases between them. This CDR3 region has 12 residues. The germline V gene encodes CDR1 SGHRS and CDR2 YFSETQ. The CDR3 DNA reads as TGCGCCAGCAGCGTAACCACAGATACGCAGTATTTT. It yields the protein CASSVTTDTQYF.

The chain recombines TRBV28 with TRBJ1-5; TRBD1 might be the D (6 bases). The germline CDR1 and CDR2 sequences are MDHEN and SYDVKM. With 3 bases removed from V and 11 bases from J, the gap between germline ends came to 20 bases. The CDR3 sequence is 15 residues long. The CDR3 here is CASSLRGGRRGTQHF. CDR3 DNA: TGTGCCAGCAGTTTGAGGGGCGGGAGGAGGGGGACCCAGCATTTT.

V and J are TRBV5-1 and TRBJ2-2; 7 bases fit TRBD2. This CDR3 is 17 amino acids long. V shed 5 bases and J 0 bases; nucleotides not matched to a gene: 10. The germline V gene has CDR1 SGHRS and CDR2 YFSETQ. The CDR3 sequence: CASSYIRAGANTGELFF. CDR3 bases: TGCGCCAGCAGTTATATCCGGGCGGGGGCGAACACCGGGGAGCTGTTTTTT.

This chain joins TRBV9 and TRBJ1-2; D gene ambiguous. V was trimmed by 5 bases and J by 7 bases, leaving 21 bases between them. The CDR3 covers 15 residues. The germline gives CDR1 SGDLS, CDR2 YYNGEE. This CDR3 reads CASRNQSQLDLGYTF. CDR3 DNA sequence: TGTGCCAGCAGAAACCAATCCCAACTAGACCTTGGCTACACCTTC.

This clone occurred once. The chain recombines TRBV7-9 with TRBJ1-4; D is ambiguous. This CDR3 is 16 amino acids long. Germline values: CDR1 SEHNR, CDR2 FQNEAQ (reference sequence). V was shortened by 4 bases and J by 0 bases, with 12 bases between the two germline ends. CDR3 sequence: CASSSLRPATNEKLFF. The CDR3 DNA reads TGTGCCAGCAGCTCCCTCCGACCTGCAACTAATGAAAAACTGTTTTTT.

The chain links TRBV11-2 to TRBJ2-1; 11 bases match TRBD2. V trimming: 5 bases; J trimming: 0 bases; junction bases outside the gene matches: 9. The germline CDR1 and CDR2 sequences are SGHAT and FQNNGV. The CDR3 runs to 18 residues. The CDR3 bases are TGTGCCAGCAGCCCGTGGGGACTAGCGGTGAGCTCCTACAATGAGCAGTTCTTC. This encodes CASSPWGLAVSSYNEQFF.

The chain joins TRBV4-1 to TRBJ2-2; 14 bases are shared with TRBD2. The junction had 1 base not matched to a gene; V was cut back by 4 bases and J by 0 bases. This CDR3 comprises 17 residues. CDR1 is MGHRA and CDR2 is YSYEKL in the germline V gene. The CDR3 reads CASSPTSGRANTGELFF. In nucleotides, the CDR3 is TGCGCCAGCAGCCCGACTAGCGGGAGGGCGAACACCGGGGAGCTGTTTTTT.

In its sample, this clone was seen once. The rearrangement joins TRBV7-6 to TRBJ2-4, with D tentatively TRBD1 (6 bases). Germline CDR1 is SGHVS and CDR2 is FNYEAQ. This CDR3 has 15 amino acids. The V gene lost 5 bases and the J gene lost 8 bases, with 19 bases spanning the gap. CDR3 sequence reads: CASSLTTGRDDIQYF. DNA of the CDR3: TGTGCCAGCAGCCTGACGACAGGACGGGATGACATTCAGTACTTC.

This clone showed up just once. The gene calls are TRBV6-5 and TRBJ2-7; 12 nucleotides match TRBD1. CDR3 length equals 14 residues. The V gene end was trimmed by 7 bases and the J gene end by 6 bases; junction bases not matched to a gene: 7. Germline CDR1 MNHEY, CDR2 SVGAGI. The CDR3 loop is CASTTGQGAGEQYF. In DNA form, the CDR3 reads TGTGCCAGCACCACGGGACAGGGGGCGGGCGAGCAGTACTTC.

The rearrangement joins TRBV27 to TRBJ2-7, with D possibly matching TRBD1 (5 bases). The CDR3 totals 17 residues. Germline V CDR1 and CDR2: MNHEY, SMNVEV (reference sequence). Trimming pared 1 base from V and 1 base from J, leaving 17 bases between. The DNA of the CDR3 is TGTGCCAGCAGTTTATTCCCCCCCAGGGTTGAGTCCTACGAGCAGTACTTC. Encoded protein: CASSLFPPRVESYEQYF.

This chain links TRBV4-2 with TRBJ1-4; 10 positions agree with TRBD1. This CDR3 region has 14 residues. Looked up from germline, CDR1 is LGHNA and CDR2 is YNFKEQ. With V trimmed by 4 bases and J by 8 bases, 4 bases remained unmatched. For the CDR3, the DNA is TGTGCCAGCAGCCGGGGGACAGGGGTCGAAAAACTGTTTTTT. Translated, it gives CASSRGTGVEKLFF.

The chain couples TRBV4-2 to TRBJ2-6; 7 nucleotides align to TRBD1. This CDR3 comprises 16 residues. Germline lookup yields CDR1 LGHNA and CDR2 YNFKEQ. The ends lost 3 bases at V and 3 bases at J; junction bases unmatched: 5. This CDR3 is CASSQEDRDGANVLTF. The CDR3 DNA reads TGTGCCAGCAGCCAGGAAGACAGGGATGGGGCCAACGTCCTGACTTTC.

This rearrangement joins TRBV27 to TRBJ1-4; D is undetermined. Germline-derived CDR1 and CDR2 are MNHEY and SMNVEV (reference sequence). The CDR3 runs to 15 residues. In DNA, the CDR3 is TGTGCTACTACTCCCGCGGGGAGGTTTAGTGAAAAACTGTTTTTT. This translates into CATTPAGRFSEKLFF.

CDR3 sequence: CASRQGASWTDTQYF. DNA for the CDR3: TGTGCCAGCCGACAGGGGGCGAGTTGGACAGATACGCAGTATTTT. The chain uses TRBV27 and TRBJ2-3; TRBD1 matches at 10 bases. The CDR3 totals 15 residues. Germline assignment: CDR1 MNHEY and CDR2 SMNVEV (reference sequence). The V and J ends lost 8 bases and 3 bases, in that order; junction bases with no gene match: 8.

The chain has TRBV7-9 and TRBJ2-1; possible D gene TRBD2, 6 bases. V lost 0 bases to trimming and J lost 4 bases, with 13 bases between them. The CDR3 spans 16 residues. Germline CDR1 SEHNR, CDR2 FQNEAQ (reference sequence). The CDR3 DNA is TGTGCCAGCAGCTTAGCGGGTAGCGGAATTTACAATGAGCAGTTCTTC. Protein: CASSLAGSGIYNEQFF.

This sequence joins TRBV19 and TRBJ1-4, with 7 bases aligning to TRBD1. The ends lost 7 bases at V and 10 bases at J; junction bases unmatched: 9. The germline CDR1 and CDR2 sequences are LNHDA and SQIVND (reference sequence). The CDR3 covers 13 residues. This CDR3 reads CASTRQGSGKLFF. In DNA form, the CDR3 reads TGTGCCAGTACTCGACAGGGAAGCGGAAAACTGTTTTTT.

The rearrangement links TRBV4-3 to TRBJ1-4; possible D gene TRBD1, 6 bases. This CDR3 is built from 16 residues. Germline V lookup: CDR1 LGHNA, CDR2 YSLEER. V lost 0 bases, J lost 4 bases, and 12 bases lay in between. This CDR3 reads CASSQDRGGGNEKLFF. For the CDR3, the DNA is TGCGCCAGCAGCCAAGATCGGGGGGGCGGTAATGAAAAACTGTTTTTT.

This CDR3 reads CASKDRADTQPQHF. The CDR3, as DNA: TGTGCCAGCAAGGACAGGGCAGACACTCAGCCCCAGCATTTT. The chain couples TRBV2 to TRBJ1-5, with 8 positions matching TRBD1. The CDR3 consists of 14 residues. The J segment lost 6 bases and the V segment lost 7 bases, leaving 8 bases of the junction unmatched. Germline-derived CDR1 and CDR2 are SNHLY and FYNNEI.